This is a list of T cell receptor beta chains from one sample in a study of blood T cell repertoires in COVID-19. Clones were sequenced by immunoSEQ multiplex PCR, and TCRdb holds only the in-frame ones, with some missing. The sample yields around 68,000 clones, around 90% seen once. The sample taken for sequencing was peripheral blood. All receptors derive from a human donor in a cohort sampled during active COVID-19. CDR3s include the opening cysteine and the closing phenylalanine or tryptophan. Each record gives: clone size, D gene, J gene, V gene, CDR3 DNA, CDR3 protein. The D gene is left open where the match is weak. Rows give clone size only sometimes, using once, few, many, or a class for an expanded clone.

>-|-|TRBJ1-3|TRBV3-1/TRBV3-2
TGTGCCAGCAGCCAAGGGCAGGGGAGCGGAAACACCATATATTTT
CASSQGQGSGNTIYF
>-|-|TRBJ2-1|TRBV4-3
TGCGCCAGCAGCCAAGATTTCAGCGTTGAGCAGTTCTTC
CASSQDFSVEQFF
>-|TRBD2|TRBJ2-4|TRBV19
TGTGCCAGTAGTACGGGGGGGAAAAACATTCAGTACTTC
CASSTGGKNIQYF
>-|-|TRBJ2-5|TRBV27
TGTGCCAGCAGTTTAGCGCGGCAGGGCATAGGGGAGACCCAGTACTTC
CASSLARQGIGETQYF
>few|-|TRBJ1-5|TRBV6-1
TGTGCCAGCAGTGAAGCGGGCAGGGGCCGCGGTCAGCCCCAGCATTTT
CASSEAGRGRGQPQHF
>-|-|TRBJ2-5|TRBV7-9
TGTGCCAGCAGGGAGGGGTCCCAAGAGACCCAGTACTTC
CASREGSQETQYF
>-|-|TRBJ1-5|TRBV19
TGTGCCAGTAGAGTATTGTCAGGAGGGACGAATCAGCCCCAGCATTTT
CASRVLSGGTNQPQHF
>-|TRBD1|TRBJ1-2|TRBV28
TGTGCCAGCAGGGCACAGGGGCGAGCTAACTATGGCTACACCTTC
CASRAQGRANYGYTF
>-|-|TRBJ2-5|TRBV2
TGTGCCAGCGTTAAAGAGACCCAGTACTTC
CASVKETQYF
>-|TRBD1|TRBJ2-4|TRBV20-1
TGCAGTGCTAGTGCAGGGGGCCTGGCCAAAAACATTCAGTACTTC
CSASAGGLAKNIQYF
>-|-|TRBJ2-6|TRBV28
TGTGCCAGCAGAAAAGGGGTAGGGGCCAACGTCCTGACTTTC
CASRKGVGANVLTF
>-|TRBD2|TRBJ2-1|TRBV19
TGTGCCAGTAGTACCCTCTGGGTAGCGGGGCACAATGAGCAGTTCTTC
CASSTLWVAGHNEQFF
>-|-|TRBJ1-2|TRBV5-1
TGCGCCAGCAGCTTGGGCGGGGTTAGCTATGGCTACACCTTC
CASSLGGVSYGYTF
>-|TRBD1|TRBJ1-6|TRBV4-2
TGTGCCAGCAGCACGCGACCTTTAGACAGGGGGAATTCACCCCTCCACTTT
CASSTRPLDRGNSPLHF
>-|TRBD1|TRBJ2-7|TRBV2
TGTGCCAGCAGCTCCCAGAGAGGGGGCGGGTACGAGCAGTACTTC
CASSSQRGGGYEQYF
>-|-|TRBJ2-7|TRBV15
TGTGCCACCAGCAGAGGGAAGGAGTCGGGAGTCTACGAGCAGTACTTC
CATSRGKESGVYEQYF
>-|TRBD2|TRBJ2-3|TRBV7-2
TGTGCTACGATTCCTAGCGGGCACCCCACAGATACGCAGTATTTT
CATIPSGHPTDTQYF
>-|TRBD2|TRBJ2-7|TRBV27
TGTGCCAGCAGGGTCGGGGGGGTAGGATACGAGCAGTACTTC
CASRVGGVGYEQYF
>few|TRBD1|TRBJ2-5|TRBV5-1
TGCGCCAGCAGCTTGCTCGGGACAGGGGTAGAGACCCAGTACTTC
CASSLLGTGVETQYF
>-|TRBD2|TRBJ2-4|TRBV5-1
TGCGCCAGCAGCCTCTACGGGGGGAACATTCAGTACTTC
CASSLYGGNIQYF
>-|-|TRBJ1-2|TRBV5-4
TGTGCCAGCAGCCTCAAGGGTGGACACTCCTATGGCTACACCTTC
CASSLKGGHSYGYTF
>-|-|TRBJ2-1|TRBV9
TGTGCCAGCAGCGTCGCAGGTACCTCCTACAATGAGCAGTTCTTC
CASSVAGTSYNEQFF
>-|TRBD1|TRBJ2-7|TRBV6-6
TGTGCCAGCAGTTACGGACAGGGTGGAGTCCACGAGCAGTACTTC
CASSYGQGGVHEQYF
>-|-|TRBJ1-2|TRBV3-1/TRBV3-2
TGTGCCAGCAGCCAATCCCGGCCCGGCAGGGCGGGGACCTATGGCTACACCTTC
CASSQSRPGRAGTYGYTF
>-|-|TRBJ2-7|TRBV5-1
TGCGCCAGCAGCCTGCCGGGGTACGAGCAGTACTTC
CASSLPGYEQYF
>-|-|TRBJ1-6|TRBV9
TGTGCCAGCAGCCGCCCGGAAGGGGGTAAATCACCCCTCCACTTT
CASSRPEGGKSPLHF
>-|TRBD1|TRBJ1-1|TRBV12-5
TGTGCTAGTGGTTTGGTACTCGGACAGGGGGCTCCTAACACTGAAGCTTTCTTT
CASGLVLGQGAPNTEAFF
>-|-|TRBJ2-5|TRBV12-3/TRBV12-4
TGTGCCAGCAGCCCCTCGGGTGGGACCCAGTACTTC
CASSPSGGTQYF
>-|TRBD2|TRBJ2-2|TRBV28
TGTGCCAGCAGCGCCGGGACTAGACGGATTGGGGAGCTGTTTTTT
CASSAGTRRIGELFF
>-|-|TRBJ1-2|TRBV30
TGTGCCTGGAGTGTTTCGGGGGTTAAGGATGGCTACACCTTC
CAWSVSGVKDGYTF
>-|-|TRBJ2-7|TRBV5-1
TGCGCCAGCAGCTATGACGGGACCTACGAGCAGTACTTC
CASSYDGTYEQYF
>once|TRBD1|TRBJ1-3|TRBV4-1
TGCGCCAGCAGCCACGCCGGGACAGGGTTCTCTGGAAACACCATATATTTT
CASSHAGTGFSGNTIYF
>-|TRBD2|TRBJ2-5|TRBV29-1
TGCAGCGTTCCTAGCGGGATGCAAGAGACCCAGTACTTC
CSVPSGMQETQYF
>-|-|TRBJ1-5|TRBV6-5
TGTGCCAGCAGTTCCCAGGAGGATCAGCCCCAGCATTTT
CASSSQEDQPQHF
>-|TRBD2|TRBJ2-3|TRBV5-4
TGTGCCAGCCGGGGGGAGGTACTAGCAGATACGCAGTATTTT
CASRGEVLADTQYF
>-|-|TRBJ1-5|TRBV3-1/TRBV3-2
TGTGCCAGCAGCCAAGACAGGCATCAGCCCCAGCATTTT
CASSQDRHQPQHF
>few|-|TRBJ1-5|TRBV28
TGTGCCAGCAGTTCGGGGTTCTTGGATCAGCCCCAGCATTTT
CASSSGFLDQPQHF
>-|-|TRBJ1-1|TRBV7-9
TGTGCCAGCAGCCCGCGGGGGGGGAGAGGGAACACTGAAGCTTTCTTT
CASSPRGGRGNTEAFF
>-|TRBD2|TRBJ2-1|TRBV19
TGTGCCAGTAGTATAAGGAGAGCGGGAGGGCCGCAGTTCTTC
CASSIRRAGGPQFF
>medium-sized|-|TRBJ2-6|TRBV24-1
TGTGCCACCAGTGATCACTCTGGGGCCAACGTCCTGACTTTC
CATSDHSGANVLTF
>-|-|TRBJ2-5|TRBV7-2
TGTGCCAGCAGCGTGAAGGAGTACGGGGCCCAGTACTTC
CASSVKEYGAQYF
>-|TRBD1|TRBJ1-1|TRBV11-1
TGTGCCAGCAGCTTAGAAGGGACAGGGACAGCTTTCTTT
CASSLEGTGTAFF
>-|-|TRBJ2-7|TRBV3-1/TRBV3-2
TGTGCCAGCAGCGACTCCCACGAGCAGTACTTC
CASSDSHEQYF
>-|-|TRBJ1-1|TRBV30
TGTGCCTTTCGAGGGGGATTGAACACTGAAGCTTTCTTT
CAFRGGLNTEAFF
>-|-|TRBJ2-7|TRBV2
TGTGCCAGCAGCCCCGAGATAGCCCGGCCCTACGAGCAGTACTTC
CASSPEIARPYEQYF
>-|TRBD2|TRBJ2-3|TRBV5-4
TGTGCCAGCAGCTTGTTCGGGGGGTTCACAGATACGCAGTATTTT
CASSLFGGFTDTQYF
>-|-|TRBJ2-7|TRBV30
TGTGCCTGGAGTGTCATAGACAGCTCCTACGAGCAGTACTTC
CAWSVIDSSYEQYF